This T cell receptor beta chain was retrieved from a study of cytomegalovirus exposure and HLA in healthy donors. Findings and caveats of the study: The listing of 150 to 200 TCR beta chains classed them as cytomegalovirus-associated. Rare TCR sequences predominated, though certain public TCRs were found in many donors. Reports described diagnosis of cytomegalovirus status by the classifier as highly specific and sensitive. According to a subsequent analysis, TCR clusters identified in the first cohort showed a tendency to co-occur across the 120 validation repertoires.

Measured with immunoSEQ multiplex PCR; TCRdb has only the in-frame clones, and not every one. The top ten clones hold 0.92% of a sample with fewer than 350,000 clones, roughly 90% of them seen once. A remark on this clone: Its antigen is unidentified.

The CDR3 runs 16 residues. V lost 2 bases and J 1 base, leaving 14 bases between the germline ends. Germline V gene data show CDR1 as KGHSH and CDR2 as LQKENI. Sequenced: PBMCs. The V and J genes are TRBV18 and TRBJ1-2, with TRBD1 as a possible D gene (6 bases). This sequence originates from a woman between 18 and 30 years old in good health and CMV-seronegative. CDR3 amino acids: CASSPFLQGRNYGYTF. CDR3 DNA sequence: TGTGCCAGCTCACCATTTTTACAGGGCCGTAACTATGGCTACACCTTC.